The 4 T cell receptor beta chains listed next were all sequenced from one sample in a study of blood T cells in healthy people across ages. Next came a second PCR, run for 7 to 11 cycles, which used a sample-barcoded 5' primer along with a J-beta primer mix. One entry per CDR3 protein, called by TCRdb with MiXCR from the 5' RACE reads. The table records fewer than 650,000 distinct CDR3 sequences, about 27% of them present only once. Separately, the same data were catalogued under a study of T cells of mothers and their children.

Specimen: blood. The receptors were sampled from a boy aged 2-9 years in good health.

The V call is TRBV20-1, the J call TRBJ2-1, with 11 nucleotides matching TRBD2. J lost 5 bases, V lost 8 bases, and 5 bases had no gene match. Germline V gene sequence: CDR1 DFQATT, CDR2 SNEGSKA (reference sequence). The CDR3 contains 13 residues. Written as DNA, the CDR3 is TGCAGTCCGGTAGCGGGAGGGGACAATGAGCAGTTCTTC. This translates into CSPVAGGDNEQFF.

In this sample, this clonotype turned up a few times. Here the CDR3 reads CSASGLSGTSFYEQYF. CDR3 nucleotide sequence: TGCAGTGCCTCGGGCCTTAGCGGGACCTCCTTCTACGAGCAGTACTTC. The chain joins TRBV20-1 to TRBJ2-7, with TRBD2 matching 8 bases. Per germline, CDR1 DFQATT and CDR2 SNEGSKA (reference sequence). The CDR3 consists of 16 residues. V dropped 6 bases and J dropped 3; count of bases not matched to a gene: 16.

Only a few counts were recorded for this clonotype. The chain joins TRBV7-9 to TRBJ1-2; TRBD1 matches 8 bases. CDR1 and CDR2 (germline): SEHNR, FQNEAQ (reference sequence). This CDR3 has 14 amino acids. V gave up 4 bases and J gave up 0 bases; unmatched junction bases: 1. The CDR3 reads CASSSRGPNYGYTF. In nucleotides, the CDR3 is TGTGCCAGCAGCTCCAGGGGGCCTAACTATGGCTACACCTTC. The full variable domain, in which reference TRBV7-9 and TRBJ1-2 provide the parts outside the CDR3, is DTGVSQNPRHKITKRGQNVTFRCDPISEHNRLYWYRQTLGQGPEFLTYFQNEAQLEKSRLLSDRFSAERPKGSFSTLEIQRTEQGDSAMYLCASSSRGPNYGYTFGSGTRLTVV.

This CDR3 reads CASSPGASEYNEQFF. CDR3 sequence (DNA): TGTGCCAGCAGCCCTGGGGCTAGCGAATACAATGAGCAGTTCTTC. The V gene is TRBV12-3 or TRBV12-4, the J gene TRBJ2-1; a weak D match, TRBD2 (6 bases). V lost 6 bases to trimming and J lost 4 bases, with 16 bases between them. CDR3 length: 15 residues.